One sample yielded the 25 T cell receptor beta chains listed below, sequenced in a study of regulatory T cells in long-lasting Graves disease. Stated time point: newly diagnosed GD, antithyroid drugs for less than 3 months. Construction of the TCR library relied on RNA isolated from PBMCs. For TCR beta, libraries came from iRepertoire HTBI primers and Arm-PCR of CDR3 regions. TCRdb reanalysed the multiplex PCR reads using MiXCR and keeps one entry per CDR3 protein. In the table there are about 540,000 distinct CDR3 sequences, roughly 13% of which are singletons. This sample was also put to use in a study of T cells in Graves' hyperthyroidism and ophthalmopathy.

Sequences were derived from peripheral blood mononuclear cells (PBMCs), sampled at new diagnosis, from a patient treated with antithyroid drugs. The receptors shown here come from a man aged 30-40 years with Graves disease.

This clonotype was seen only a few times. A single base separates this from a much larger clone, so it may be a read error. The CDR3 spells CAWSAGVNTEAFF. CDR3 bases: TGTGCCTGGTCCGCAGGGGTGAACACTGAAGCTTTCTTT. This chain uses TRBV30 with TRBJ1-1; a weak D match, TRBD1 (6 bases). CDR1 GTSNPN and CDR2 SVGIG come from the germline V gene (reference sequence). The ends were cut back, 5 bases at V and 0 bases at J, with 10 bases in the middle. The CDR3 sequence is 13 residues long. Complete variable domain (other parts from reference TRBV30 and TRBJ1-1): SQTIHQWPATLVQPVGSPLSLECTVEGTSNPNLYWYRQAAGRGLQLLFYSVGIGQISSEVPQNLSASRPQDRQFILSSKKLLLSDSGFYLCAWSAGVNTEAFFGQGTRLTVV.

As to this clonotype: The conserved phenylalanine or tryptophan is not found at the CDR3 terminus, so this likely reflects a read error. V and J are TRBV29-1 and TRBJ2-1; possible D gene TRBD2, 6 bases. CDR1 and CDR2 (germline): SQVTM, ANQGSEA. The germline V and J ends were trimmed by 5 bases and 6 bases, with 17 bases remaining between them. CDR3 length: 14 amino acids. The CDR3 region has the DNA TGCAGCGTTTACCGGGAGTTGGCGTCCAATGAGCAGTTCCTC. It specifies CSVYRELASNEQFL.

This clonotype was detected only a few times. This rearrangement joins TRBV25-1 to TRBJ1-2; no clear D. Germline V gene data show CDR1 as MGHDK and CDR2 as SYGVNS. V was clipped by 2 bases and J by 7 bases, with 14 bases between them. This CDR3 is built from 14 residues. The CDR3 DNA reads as TGTGCCAGCAGTGAACCCCCCGGGGTAGTTGGCTACACCTTC. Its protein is CASSEPPGVVGYTF.

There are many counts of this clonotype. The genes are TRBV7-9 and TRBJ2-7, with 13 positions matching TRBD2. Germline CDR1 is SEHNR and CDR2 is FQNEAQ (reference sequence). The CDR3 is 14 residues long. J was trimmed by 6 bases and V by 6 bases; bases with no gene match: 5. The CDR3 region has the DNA TGTGCCAGCAGTAAGGGACTAGCGGGACCCGAGCAGTACTTC. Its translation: CASSKGLAGPEQYF.

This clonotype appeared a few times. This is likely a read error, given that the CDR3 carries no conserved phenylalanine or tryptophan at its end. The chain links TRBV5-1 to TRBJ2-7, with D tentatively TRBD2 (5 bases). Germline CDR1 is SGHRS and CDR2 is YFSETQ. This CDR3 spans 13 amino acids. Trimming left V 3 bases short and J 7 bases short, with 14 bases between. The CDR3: CASSSDGVGEQYL. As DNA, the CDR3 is TGCGCCAGCAGCTCGGACGGGGTTGGAGAGCAGTACCTC.

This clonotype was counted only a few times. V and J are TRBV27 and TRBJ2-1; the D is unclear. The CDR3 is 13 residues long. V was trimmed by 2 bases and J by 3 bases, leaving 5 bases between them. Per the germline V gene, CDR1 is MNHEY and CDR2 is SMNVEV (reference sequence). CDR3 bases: TGTGCCAGCAGTTTAAAACTCTACAATGAGCAGTTCTTC. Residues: CASSLKLYNEQFF.

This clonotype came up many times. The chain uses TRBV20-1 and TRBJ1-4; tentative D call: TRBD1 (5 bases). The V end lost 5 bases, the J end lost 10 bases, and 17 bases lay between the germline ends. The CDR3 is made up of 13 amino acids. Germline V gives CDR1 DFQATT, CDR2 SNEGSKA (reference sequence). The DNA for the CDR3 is TGCAGTGCTCTGAGACAGCCCCAAATAAAACTGTTTTTT. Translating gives CSALRQPQIKLFF.

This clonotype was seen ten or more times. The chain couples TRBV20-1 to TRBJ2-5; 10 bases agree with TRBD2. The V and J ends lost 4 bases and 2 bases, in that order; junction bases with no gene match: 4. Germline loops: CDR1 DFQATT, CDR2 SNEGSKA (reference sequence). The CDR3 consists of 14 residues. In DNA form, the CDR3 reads TGCAGTGCTAAAAGCGGGAGGGGTCAAGAGACCCAGTACTTC. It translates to CSAKSGRGQETQYF.

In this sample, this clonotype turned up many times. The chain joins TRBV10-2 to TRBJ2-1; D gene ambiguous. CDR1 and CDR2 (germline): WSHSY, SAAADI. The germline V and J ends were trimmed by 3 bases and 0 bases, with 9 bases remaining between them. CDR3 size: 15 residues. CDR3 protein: CASSEGISSYNEQFF. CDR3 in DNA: TGCGCCAGCAGTGAAGGAATTAGCTCCTACAATGAGCAGTTCTTC.

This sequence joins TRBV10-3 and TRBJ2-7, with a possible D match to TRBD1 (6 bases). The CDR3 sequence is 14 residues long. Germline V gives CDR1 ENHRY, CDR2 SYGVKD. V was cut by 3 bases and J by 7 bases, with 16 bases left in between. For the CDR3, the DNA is TGTGCCATCAGTGAAACTGAACAGGGTCGGGAGCAGTACTTC. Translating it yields CAISETEQGREQYF.

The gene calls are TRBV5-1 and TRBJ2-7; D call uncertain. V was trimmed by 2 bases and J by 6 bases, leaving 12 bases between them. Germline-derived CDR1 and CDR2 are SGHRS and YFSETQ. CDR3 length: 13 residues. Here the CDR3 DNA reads TGCGCCAGCAGCTTAGCGCTGGCGCGCGAGCAGTACTTC. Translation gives CASSLALAREQYF.

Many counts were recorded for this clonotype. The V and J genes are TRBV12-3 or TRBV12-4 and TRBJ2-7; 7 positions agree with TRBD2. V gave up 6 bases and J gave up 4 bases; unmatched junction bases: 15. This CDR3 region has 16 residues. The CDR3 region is CASSRWMRDYRYEQYF. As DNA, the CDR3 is TGTGCCAGCAGCCGATGGATGAGGGACTACAGGTACGAGCAGTACTTC.

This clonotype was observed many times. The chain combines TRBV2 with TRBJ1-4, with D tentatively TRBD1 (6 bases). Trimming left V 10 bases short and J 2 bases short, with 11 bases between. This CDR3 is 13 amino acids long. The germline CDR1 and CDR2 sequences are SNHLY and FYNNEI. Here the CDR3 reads CATQGTTNEKLFF. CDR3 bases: TGTGCCACTCAGGGGACTACTAATGAAAAACTGTTTTTT.

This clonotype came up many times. CDR3 amino acids: CASSLAGAGSTDTQYF. The CDR3, as DNA: TGTGCCAGCAGTCTCGCTGGAGCGGGAAGCACAGATACGCAGTATTTT. The chain carries TRBV12-3 or TRBV12-4 and TRBJ2-3, with 7 bases fitting TRBD2. CDR3 length: 16 residues. The ends lost 5 bases at V and 0 bases at J; junction bases unmatched: 8.

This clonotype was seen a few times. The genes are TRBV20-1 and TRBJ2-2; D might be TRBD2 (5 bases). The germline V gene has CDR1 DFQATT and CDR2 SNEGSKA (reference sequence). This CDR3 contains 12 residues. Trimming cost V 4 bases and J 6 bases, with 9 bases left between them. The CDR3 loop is CSAIRTSGELFF. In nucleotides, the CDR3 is TGCAGTGCTATCAGGACTTCCGGGGAGCTGTTTTTT.

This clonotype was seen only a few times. The CDR3 coding sequence is TGTGCCAGCAGTTATAACGCTTTATGGACAGATACGCAGTATTTT. Translated, it gives CASSYNALWTDTQYF. The rearrangement uses TRBV6-5 and TRBJ2-3; D gene ambiguous. V lost 3 bases, J lost 3 bases, and 13 bases lay in between. The CDR3 consists of 15 residues. Germline-derived CDR1 and CDR2 are MNHEY and SVGAGI.

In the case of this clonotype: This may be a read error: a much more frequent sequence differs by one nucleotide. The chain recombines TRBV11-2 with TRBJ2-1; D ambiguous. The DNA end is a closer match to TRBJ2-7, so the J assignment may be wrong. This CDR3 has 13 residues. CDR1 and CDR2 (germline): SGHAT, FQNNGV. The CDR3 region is CASSFDWNNEQYF. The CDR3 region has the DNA TGTGCCAGCAGCTTCGATTGGAACAATGAGCAGTACTTC.

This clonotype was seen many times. DNA for the CDR3: TGTGCCTGGAGGTTACAGGGGGGGACTGAAGCTTTCTTT. Protein sequence: CAWRLQGGTEAFF. The chain links TRBV30 to TRBJ1-1; the match to TRBD1 covers 8 bases. In germline, CDR1 is GTSNPN, CDR2 SVGIG (reference sequence). V dropped 3 bases and J dropped 5; count of bases not matched to a gene: 5. The CDR3 spans 13 residues.

This chain's CDR3 is CASSEGLGQGASDTQYF. CDR3 in DNA: TGTGCCAGCAGTGAAGGGTTGGGACAGGGGGCGTCAGATACGCAGTATTTT. V gene TRBV2 combines with J gene TRBJ2-3, with 12 bases lining up with TRBD1. The CDR3 is 17 residues long. Germline V CDR1 and CDR2: SNHLY, FYNNEI. After removal of 1 base from V and 4 bases from J, the junction contained 6 bases not matched to a gene. Full variable domain (remainder filled in from reference TRBV2 and TRBJ2-3): EPEVTQTPSHQVTQMGQEVILRCVPISNHLYFYWYRQILGQKVEFLVSFYNNEISEKSEIFDDQFSVERPDGSNFTLKIRSTKLEDSAMYFCASSEGLGQGASDTQYFGPGTRLTVL.

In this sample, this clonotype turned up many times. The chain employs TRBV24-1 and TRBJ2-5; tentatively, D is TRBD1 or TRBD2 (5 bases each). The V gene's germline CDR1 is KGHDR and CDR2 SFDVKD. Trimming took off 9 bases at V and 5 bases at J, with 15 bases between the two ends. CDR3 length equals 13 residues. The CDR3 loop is CATGSWGMETQYF. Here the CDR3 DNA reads TGTGCCACCGGGTCCTGGGGGATGGAGACCCAGTACTTC.

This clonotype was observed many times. CDR3 loop: CATTSGLAGVNEQFF. DNA of the CDR3: TGTGCCACCACCTCGGGACTAGCGGGAGTCAATGAGCAGTTCTTC. The chain links TRBV15 to TRBJ2-1; TRBD2 agrees at 14 bases. V was pared by 7 bases and J by 6 bases, with 5 bases of the junction left unmatched. CDR1 and CDR2 (germline): LNHNV, YYDKDF (reference sequence). CDR3 size: 15 residues.

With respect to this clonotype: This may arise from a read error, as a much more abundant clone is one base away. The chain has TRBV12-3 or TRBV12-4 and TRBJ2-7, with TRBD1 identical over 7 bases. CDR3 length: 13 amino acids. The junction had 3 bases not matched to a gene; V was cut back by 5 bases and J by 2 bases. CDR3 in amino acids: CASSGTEPYEQYF. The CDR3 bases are TGTGCCAGCAGTGGGACAGAACCCTACGAGCAGTACTTC.

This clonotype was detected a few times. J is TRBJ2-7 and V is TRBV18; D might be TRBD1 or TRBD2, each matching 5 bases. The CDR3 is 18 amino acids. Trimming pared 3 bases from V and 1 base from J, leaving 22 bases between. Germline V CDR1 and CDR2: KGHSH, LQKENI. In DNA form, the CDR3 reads TGTGCCAGCTCACCCTTCCCCTCCGGGACCCAGTATTCCTACGAGCAGTACTTC. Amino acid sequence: CASSPFPSGTQYSYEQYF.

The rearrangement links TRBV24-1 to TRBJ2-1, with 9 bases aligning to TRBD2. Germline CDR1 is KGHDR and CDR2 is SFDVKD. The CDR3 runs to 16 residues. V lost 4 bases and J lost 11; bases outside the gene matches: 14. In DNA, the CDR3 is TGTGCCACCAGTGACCTTAGCGGGAGTAGGGGCGATAAGCAGTTCTTC. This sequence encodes CATSDLSGSRGDKQFF.

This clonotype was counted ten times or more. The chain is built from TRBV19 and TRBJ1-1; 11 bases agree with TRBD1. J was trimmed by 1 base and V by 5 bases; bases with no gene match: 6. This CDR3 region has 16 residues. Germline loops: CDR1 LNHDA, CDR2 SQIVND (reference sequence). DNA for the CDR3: TGTGCCAGTAGTCCTAGGACAGGGGGCCGGAACACTGAAGCTTTCTTT. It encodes CASSPRTGGRNTEAFF.